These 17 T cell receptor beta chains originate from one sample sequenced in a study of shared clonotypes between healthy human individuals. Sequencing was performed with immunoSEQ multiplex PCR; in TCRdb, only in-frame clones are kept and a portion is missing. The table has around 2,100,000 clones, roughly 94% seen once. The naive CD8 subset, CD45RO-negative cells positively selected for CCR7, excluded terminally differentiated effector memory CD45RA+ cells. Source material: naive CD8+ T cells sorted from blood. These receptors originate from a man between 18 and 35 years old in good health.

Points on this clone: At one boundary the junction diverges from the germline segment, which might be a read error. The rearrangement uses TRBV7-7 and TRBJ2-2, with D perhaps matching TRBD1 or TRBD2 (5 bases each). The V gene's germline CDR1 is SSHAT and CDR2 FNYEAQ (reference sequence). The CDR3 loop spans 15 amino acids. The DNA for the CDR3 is TGTGCTAGCAGCTTAGAGGGGCCAGGCACCGGGGAGCTGTTTTTT. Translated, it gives CASSLEGPGTGELFF.

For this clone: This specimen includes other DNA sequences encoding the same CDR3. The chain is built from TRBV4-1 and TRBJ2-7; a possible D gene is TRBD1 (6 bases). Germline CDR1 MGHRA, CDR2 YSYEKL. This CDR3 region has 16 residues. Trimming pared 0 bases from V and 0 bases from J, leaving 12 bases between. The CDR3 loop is CASSQDPPGASYEQYF. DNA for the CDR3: TGCGCCAGCAGCCAAGATCCGCCAGGGGCCTCCTACGAGCAGTACTTC.

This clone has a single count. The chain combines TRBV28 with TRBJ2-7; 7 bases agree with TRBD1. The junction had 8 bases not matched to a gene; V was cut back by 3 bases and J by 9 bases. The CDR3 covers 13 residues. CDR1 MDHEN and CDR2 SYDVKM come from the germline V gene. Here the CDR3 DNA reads TGTGCCAGCAGTTTCAGGGGGTCCGGGGTGCAGTACTTC. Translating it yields CASSFRGSGVQYF.

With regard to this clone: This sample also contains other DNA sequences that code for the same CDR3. Here the CDR3 DNA reads TGTGCCAGCAGTTTGGGAGGCAGGGCCTACGAGCAGTACTTC. It translates to CASSLGGRAYEQYF. The chain combines TRBV27 with TRBJ2-7; D is possibly TRBD2 (6 bases). The CDR3 loop spans 14 amino acids. Germline V gives CDR1 MNHEY, CDR2 SMNVEV (reference sequence). V dropped 3 bases and J dropped 2 bases, with 11 bases sitting between them.

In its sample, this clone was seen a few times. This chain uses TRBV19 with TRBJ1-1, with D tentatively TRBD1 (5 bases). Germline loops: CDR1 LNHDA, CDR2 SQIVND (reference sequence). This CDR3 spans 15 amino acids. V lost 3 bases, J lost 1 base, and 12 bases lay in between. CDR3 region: CASSIPGQTNTEAFF. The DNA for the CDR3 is TGTGCCAGTAGTATCCCAGGACAAACGAACACTGAAGCTTTCTTT.

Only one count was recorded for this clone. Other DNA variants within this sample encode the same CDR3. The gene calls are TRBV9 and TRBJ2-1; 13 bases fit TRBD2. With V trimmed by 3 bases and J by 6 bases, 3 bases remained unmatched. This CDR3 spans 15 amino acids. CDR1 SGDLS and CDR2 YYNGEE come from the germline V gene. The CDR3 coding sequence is TGTGCCAGCAGCGCGGGACTAGCGGGGACCAATGAGCAGTTCTTC. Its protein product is CASSAGLAGTNEQFF.

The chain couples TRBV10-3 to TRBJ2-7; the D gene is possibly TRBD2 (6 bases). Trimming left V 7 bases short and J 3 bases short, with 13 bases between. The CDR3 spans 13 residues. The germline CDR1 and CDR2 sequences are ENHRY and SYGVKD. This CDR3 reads CAITEGPGYEQYF. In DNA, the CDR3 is TGTGCCATCACGGAGGGACCGGGCTACGAGCAGTACTTC.

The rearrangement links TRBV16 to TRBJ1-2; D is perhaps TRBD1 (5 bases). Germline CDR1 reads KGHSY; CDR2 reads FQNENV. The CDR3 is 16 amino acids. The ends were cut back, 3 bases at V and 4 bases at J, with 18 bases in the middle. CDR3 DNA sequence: TGTGCCAGCAGCCACCCCGAGGCAGGGCGGGTCTATGGCTACACCTTC. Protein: CASSHPEAGRVYGYTF.

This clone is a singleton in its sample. The CDR3 loop is CASSFPGASYEQYF. The CDR3 DNA follows: TGTGCCAGCAGCTTCCCCGGGGCCAGCTACGAGCAGTACTTC. This sequence joins TRBV7-8 and TRBJ2-7; possibly TRBD1 or TRBD2 for D (5 bases each). Germline CDR1 reads SGHVS; CDR2 reads FQNEAQ. Trimming took 3 bases from V and 3 from J, leaving 12 bases between them. The CDR3 is 14 residues long.

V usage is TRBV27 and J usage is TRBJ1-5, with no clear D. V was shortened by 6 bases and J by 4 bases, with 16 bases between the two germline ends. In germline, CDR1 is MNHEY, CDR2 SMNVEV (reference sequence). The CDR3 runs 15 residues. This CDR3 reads CASSPTTRPNQPQHF. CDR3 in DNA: TGTGCCAGCAGCCCCACCACACGGCCTAATCAGCCCCAGCATTTT.

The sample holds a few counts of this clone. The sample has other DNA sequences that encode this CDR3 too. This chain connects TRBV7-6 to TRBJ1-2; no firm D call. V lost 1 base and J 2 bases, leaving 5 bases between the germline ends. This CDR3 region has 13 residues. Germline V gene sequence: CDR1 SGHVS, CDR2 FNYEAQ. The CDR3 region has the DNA TGTGCCAGCAGCTTAGGGCAAAACTATGGCTACACCTTC. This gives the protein CASSLGQNYGYTF.

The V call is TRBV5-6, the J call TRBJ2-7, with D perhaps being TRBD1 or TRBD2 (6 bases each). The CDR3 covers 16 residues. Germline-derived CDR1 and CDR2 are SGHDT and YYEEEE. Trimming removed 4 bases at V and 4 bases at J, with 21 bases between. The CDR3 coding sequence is TGTGCCAGCAGCCACGGTGGCCTGGGGGGCTTGTACGAGCAGTACTTC. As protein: CASSHGGLGGLYEQYF.

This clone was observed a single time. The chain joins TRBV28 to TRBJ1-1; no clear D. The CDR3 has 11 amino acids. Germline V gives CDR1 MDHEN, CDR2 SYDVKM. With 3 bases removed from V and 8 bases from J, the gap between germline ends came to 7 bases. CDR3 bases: TGTGCCAGCAGTTTCTGGGAGGAAGCTTTCTTT. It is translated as CASSFWEEAFF.

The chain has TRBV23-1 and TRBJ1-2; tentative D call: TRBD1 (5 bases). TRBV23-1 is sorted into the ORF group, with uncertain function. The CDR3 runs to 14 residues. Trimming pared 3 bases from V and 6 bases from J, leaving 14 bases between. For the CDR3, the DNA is TGCGCCAGCAGTCATTCGGAAGGGGTGCATGGCTACACCTTC. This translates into CASSHSEGVHGYTF.

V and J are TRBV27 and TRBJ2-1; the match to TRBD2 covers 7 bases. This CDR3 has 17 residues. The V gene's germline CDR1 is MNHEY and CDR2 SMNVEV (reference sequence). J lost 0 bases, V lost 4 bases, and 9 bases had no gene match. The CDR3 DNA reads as TGTGCCAGCAGTTGGGGGGGAGAGACTAGCTCCTACAATGAGCAGTTCTTC. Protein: CASSWGGETSSYNEQFF.

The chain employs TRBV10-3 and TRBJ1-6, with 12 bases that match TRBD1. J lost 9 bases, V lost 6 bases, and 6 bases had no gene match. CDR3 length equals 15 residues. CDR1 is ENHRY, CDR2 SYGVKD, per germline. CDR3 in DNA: TGTGCCATCAGGGCCGGGACAGGGGGCAGTTCACCCCTCCACTTT. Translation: CAIRAGTGGSSPLHF.

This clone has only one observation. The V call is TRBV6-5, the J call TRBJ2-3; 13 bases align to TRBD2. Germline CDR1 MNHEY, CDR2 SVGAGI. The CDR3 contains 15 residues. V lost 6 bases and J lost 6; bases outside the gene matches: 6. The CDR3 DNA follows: TGTGCCAGCAGACGACTAGCGGGGGGAGTGGATACGCAGTATTTT. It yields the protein CASRRLAGGVDTQYF.